The entry that follows covers one TCR beta chain sequence. With a much larger clone just one base away, this may be a read error. This CDR3 region has 15 residues. In germline, CDR1 is MNHEY, CDR2 SMNVEV (reference sequence). Deletions cut 5 bases from V and 4 bases from J, with 15 bases between. Healthy individuals of Caucasian origin from Russia, aged roughly 6 to 90, served as donors. Approximately 9 milliliters was the volume of peripheral blood drawn from each donor. This sample was taken from a study of blood T cells in healthy people across ages. For the second PCR, which ran for about 7 to 11 cycles, a sample-barcoded 5' primer and a J-beta primer mix were used. MiXCR was run by TCRdb on the 5' RACE reads, yielding one entry per CDR3 protein. The data hold approximately 1.5 million distinct CDR3 sequences, with roughly 30% observed a single time.

Source material: blood. The receptor comes from a woman aged 25-40 years in good health. V usage is TRBV27 and J usage is TRBJ1-5, with D tentatively TRBD1 (5 bases). CDR3 sequence reads: CASSVRGGRNQPQHF. The CDR3 coding sequence is TGTGCCAGCAGTGTACGGGGGGGAAGAAATCAGCCCCAGCATTTT.